The present entry profiles one TCR beta chain with its context. Amplification used 60 Vbeta primers and 13 Jbeta primers. TCRdb keeps only in-frame clones here, not all; method: immunoSEQ multiplex PCR. Counted here are 100,000 to 150,000 clones, approximately 73% occurring once; the ten biggest clones make up 4.8%. Germline CDR1 and CDR2: SGHNT and YYREEE (reference sequence). V shed 1 base and J shed 2 bases, with 6 bases lying between them. This CDR3 has 14 amino acids. This entry belongs to a study of cytomegalovirus exposure and HLA in healthy donors. V gene TRBV5-4 combines with J gene TRBJ2-2; no reliable D call. The sequenced material came from PBMCs. The TCR comes from a man in his 60s in good health and CMV-seropositive. The CDR3 loop reads CASSLTTNTGELFF. CDR3 DNA sequence: TGTGCCAGCAGCTTGACCACTAACACCGGGGAGCTGTTTTTT.